Below, 4 T cell receptor beta chains from the same sample are listed, as sequenced in a study of CD8 T cells in Susac syndrome. RNA totalling about 0.45 to 1 ug underwent reverse transcription with random hexamers. TCRdb re-analysed the immunoSEQ multiplex PCR reads in MiXCR, keeping a single row per CDR3 protein. The sample has some 260,000 distinct CDR3 sequences; about 85% are singletons. Material for sequencing was CD8+ T cells from PBMCs. The source of these receptors is a human donor with multiple sclerosis.

The CDR3 loop reads CASGQGPSERTQYF. The CDR3 DNA follows: TGTGCCAGCGGCCAGGGGCCCTCCGAACGGACCCAGTACTTC. This chain uses TRBV9 with TRBJ2-5, with D maybe TRBD1 (6 bases). CDR3 size: 14 residues. Germline assignment: CDR1 SGDLS and CDR2 YYNGEE. Trimming left V 7 bases short and J 7 bases short, with 20 bases between. Full variable domain (remainder filled in from reference TRBV9 and TRBJ2-5): DSGVTQTPKHLITATGQRVTLRCSPRSGDLSVYWYQQSLDQGLQFLIQYYNGEERAKGNILERFSAQQFPDLHSELNLSSLELGDSALYFCASGQGPSERTQYFGPGTRLLVL.

This clonotype was detected only a few times. The chain links TRBV29-1 to TRBJ2-7, with 11 bases lining up with TRBD2. Germline V gene sequence: CDR1 SQVTM, CDR2 ANQGSEA. After removal of 1 base from V and 1 base from J, the junction contained 12 bases not matched to a gene. CDR3 length: 18 residues. CDR3 in amino acids: CSVEARDSGTSGSYEQYF. CDR3 DNA sequence: TGCAGCGTTGAAGCGCGGGACAGCGGGACTAGCGGTTCCTACGAGCAGTACTTC.

The chain is built from TRBV14 and TRBJ2-7, with D hard to call. V was trimmed by 0 bases and J by 2 bases, leaving 8 bases between them. There are 14 residues in the CDR3. Germline CDR1 reads SGHDN; CDR2 reads FVKESK. The CDR3 coding sequence is TGTGCCAGCAGCCAAGAGGCCCCAGCCTACGAGCAGTACTTC. Residues: CASSQEAPAYEQYF.

This chain connects TRBV3-1 to TRBJ2-1, with 10 bases lining up with TRBD2. Germline CDR1 and CDR2: LGHDT and YNNKEL (reference sequence). J gave up 4 bases and V 0 bases, and 6 bases lay outside the gene matches. The length of the CDR3 is 17 residues. For the CDR3, the DNA is TGTGCCAGCAGCCAAGAGGTAGCGGGAGGTCCTTACAATGAGCAGTTCTTC. It yields the protein CASSQEVAGGPYNEQFF.